This T cell receptor (beta chain) was found in a study of cytomegalovirus exposure and HLA in healthy donors. Concerning this clone itself: Its antigen remains unidentified.

13 Jbeta primers and 60 Vbeta primers were used for the PCR. Original data processing: Later analysis identified approximately 88 million unique TCR beta chains, approximately 10 million shared. Profiling relied on immunoSEQ multiplex PCR, and the TCRdb table lists in-frame clones only, not all of them. Clonal size and the V and J genes are those of that table, whereas D and trimming came from the DNA. The clone table shows some 130,000 clones, with the ten largest holding about 1.7%. General study points: Some TCR beta chains (roughly 160 of them) were listed as cytomegalovirus-associated. It was reportedly the case that the classifier diagnosed cytomegalovirus status with high specificity and sensitivity. Reports indicate that TCR beta sequences accurately predicted the HLA-A and HLA-B alleles of most subjects.

Sequencing input: PBMCs. The clonotype originates from a man between 18 and 29 years old in good health and CMV-seronegative.

The CDR3 DNA reads TGTGCCAGCAGCGTAGCTGTCGGACAGGGATACGCAGATACGCAGTATTTT. This translates into CASSVAVGQGYADTQYF. The V gene is TRBV9, the J gene TRBJ2-3, with TRBD1 identical over 8 bases. This CDR3 region has 17 residues. The V segment lost 0 bases and the J segment 4 bases; nucleotides outside the gene matches: 10. CDR1 and CDR2 (germline): SGDLS, YYNGEE.